This T cell receptor beta chain derives from a study of T cells in Graves' hyperthyroidism and ophthalmopathy (dated by TCRdb to between 2017 and 2020). A note on the overall study: Peripheral blood was sampled at the time of initial diagnosis, prior to any treatment. Prospective prediction of ophthalmopathy was tested in an independent validation cohort of approximately 18 hyperthyroidism patients and roughly 16 patients who later progressed to ophthalmopathy. According to the paper, TCR Vbeta CDR3 sequencing was carried out on approximately 140 peripheral blood samples, which came from some 41 ophthalmopathy, around 74 hyperthyroidism and approximately 17 progressor patients. To identify distinguishing TCR V-J signatures, a discovery cohort of around 98 patients was used, comprising some 45 with Graves' ophthalmopathy and under 60 with stable Graves' hyperthyroidism. The 85 to 100 discovery patients were randomly split 7:3 into training and test sets. Following sampling, methimazole starting at 30 mg daily was given to hyperthyroidism patients, and high-dose intravenous methylprednisolone was given to ophthalmopathy patients. The study also compared thyroid tissue and blood T-cell repertoires from a handful of Graves' hyperthyroidism patients. Summary of the overall study and its limitations: Sample size was not statistically predetermined, and blinding of investigators to group allocation was not performed. Ophthalmopathy was separated from stable hyperthyroidism by a 13 V-J signature model, with about 88% sensitivity and 81% to 82% specificity obtained in cross-validation and 80%/75% obtained in testing. In validation, progression to ophthalmopathy was predicted by the model with approximately 67% sensitivity and 72.22% specificity, a median of 6.5 months before onset. Blood samples also contained most of the expanded thyroid clonotypes (frequency above 0.001), which suggests that blood repertoires may reflect thyroid immune responses.

Amplification of TCR beta CDR3 regions was carried out from RNA transcripts. The first round of RT-PCR for the TCR CDR3 was performed with the HTBI primer set and the Qiagen OneStep RT-PCR kit. The libraries were constructed in a second round of multiplex PCR and then size-selected and purified. The libraries were sequenced on an Illumina HiSeq2000 using paired-end 100 bp reads. In the source study's methods: SOAPnuke was used to process the raw data, with reads discarded if the reads contained adapters or uncalled bases, had a mean Phred below 15, or lacked an exact constant-primer or identifier match. COPE v1.2.5 was used to merge high-quality paired reads, and clonotypes were defined as unique nucleotide sequences. Clonotypes were aligned to IMGT TRBV, TRBD and TRBJ reference segments using MiTCR v1.1. The analysis was restricted to V-J combinations with a frequency above 0.0001, which together covered 99.2% of the repertoires. A TCS score was defined as the ratio of F50 (clonal expansion) to E x V (chaos), with BLOSUM62-based TCRdist applied between CDR3 peptides within each V-J. Welch's t-statistics and random forest reduced roughly 530 V-J features to 10 to 15, which were used in a naive Bayes classifier (R e1071). The public reads were reanalyzed by TCRdb: fastp trimming at Q25, MiXCR alignment, in-frame beta chains only. Each record represents a unique CDR3 protein, reported with the most common genes and DNA among its rows. The V and J calls here are based on TCRdb, not the publication. This sample lists a few hundred thousand distinct CDR3 sequences; more than 15% were detected once. 13% to 15% of the sample is held by the ten biggest clonotypes.

From its cysteine to its phenylalanine, the CDR3 spans 13 amino acids. Only the CDR3 portion is preserved as DNA: 39 bases, with reading frame beginning at the first base. The trim is 4 bases for V and 0 bases for J, with a gap of 9 bases between the germline ends. The germline V gene encodes CDR1 DFQATT and CDR2 SNEGSKA (reference sequence). A note on this clonotype: Its target antigen remains unknown. Base quality data are lacking; no much larger clone is found one base away.

A patient counted as having stable Graves' hyperthyroidism if no progression to ophthalmopathy occurred over 18 months of follow-up. The hyperthyroidism patients were between 18 and 65 years old and newly diagnosed, with a disease duration of less than 2 months. Patients with uncontrolled infections, other autoimmune diseases, pregnancy or lactation were excluded. Diagnoses were established on the basis of clinical symptoms, serum thyroxine and TRAb, thyroid ultrasound, and orbital computed tomography. Ficoll-Paque density gradient centrifugation was used to isolate PBMCs from around 10 ml of fresh peripheral blood. Total RNA was extracted with Trizol reagent, and quality was checked on an Agilent 2100 Bioanalyzer.

This clonotype originated in a woman aged 18-29 years with Graves' hyperthyroidism. The chain employs TRBV20-1 and TRBJ1-1; TRBD1 is perhaps the D gene, given 6 matching bases. The sequenced sample consisted of blood. The encoded CDR3 is CSATGVLNTEAFF. The DNA sequence follows: TGCAGTGCTACAGGGGTCTTGAACACTGAAGCTTTCTTT.